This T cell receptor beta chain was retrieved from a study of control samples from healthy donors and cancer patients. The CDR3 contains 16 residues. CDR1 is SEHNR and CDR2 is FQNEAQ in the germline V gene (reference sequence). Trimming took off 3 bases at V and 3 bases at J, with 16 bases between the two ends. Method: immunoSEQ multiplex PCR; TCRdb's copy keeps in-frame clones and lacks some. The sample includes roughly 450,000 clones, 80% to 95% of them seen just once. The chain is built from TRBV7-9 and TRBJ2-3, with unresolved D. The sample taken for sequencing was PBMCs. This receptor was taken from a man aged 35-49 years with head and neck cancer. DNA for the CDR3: TGTGCCAGCAGCTTTGGCCCCAGGATCGGGACAGATACGCAGTATTTT. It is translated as CASSFGPRIGTDTQYF.